The 27 T cell receptor beta chains reported below all come from one sample, sequenced in a study of blood T cell repertoires in COVID-19. The assay was immunoSEQ multiplex PCR, and TCRdb's table has in-frame clones only and misses some. Of more than 250,000 clones in the sample, over 75% were seen once. The specimen sequenced was PBMCs or T cells enriched from blood (not recorded which). The origin of the receptors is a woman aged 30 to 39 who had recovered from COVID-19.

The V call is TRBV28, the J call TRBJ2-7; D might be TRBD2 (5 bases). CDR1 MDHEN and CDR2 SYDVKM come from the germline V gene. The CDR3 contains 13 residues. Trimming removed 8 bases at V and 4 bases at J, with 15 bases between. CDR3 sequence (DNA): TGTGCCAGCCGCCTAGCAGGATATTACGAGCAGTACTTC. It translates to CASRLAGYYEQYF.

The gene calls are TRBV5-1 and TRBJ2-2; the match to TRBD1 covers 10 bases. CDR3 size: 17 residues. Losses at the gene ends were 4 bases for V and 4 bases for J; bases not matched to a gene: 10. Looked up from germline, CDR1 is SGHRS and CDR2 is YFSETQ. Here the CDR3 DNA reads TGCGCCAGCAGCGAATCCTGGACAGGGGGAACCACCGGGGAGCTGTTTTTT. Translated, it gives CASSESWTGGTTGELFF.

The CDR3 spells CASSSGQGRETQYF. The CDR3 region has the DNA TGTGCCAGTAGTTCCGGGCAGGGGCGGGAGACCCAGTACTTC. The chain has TRBV19 and TRBJ2-5, with D perhaps TRBD1 (6 bases). This CDR3 region has 14 residues. Germline V gives CDR1 LNHDA, CDR2 SQIVND (reference sequence). Trimming removed 5 bases at V and 5 bases at J, with 15 bases between.

This rearrangement joins TRBV5-1 to TRBJ1-6, with D possibly matching TRBD1 (6 bases). V lost 4 bases to trimming and J lost 7 bases, with 15 bases between them. Germline V gene sequence: CDR1 SGHRS, CDR2 YFSETQ. The CDR3 extends over 15 amino acids. CDR3 protein: CASSPAPRGNSPLHF. CDR3 DNA: TGCGCCAGCAGCCCGGCCCCCAGGGGAAATTCACCCCTCCACTTT.

This chain uses TRBV7-9 with TRBJ1-6; tentatively, D is TRBD1 (5 bases). Germline V CDR1 and CDR2: SEHNR, FQNEAQ (reference sequence). The V end was cut by 5 bases, the J end by 6 bases, with 14 bases between. This CDR3 region has 15 residues. CDR3 amino acids: CASSPEQGSNSPLHF. CDR3 bases: TGTGCCAGCAGCCCAGAGCAGGGTAGTAATTCACCCCTCCACTTT.

Remarks on this clone: A read error may account for a junction end that differs from germline. The chain is built from TRBV12-3 or TRBV12-4 and TRBJ1-1; TRBD1 is a possible D gene (6 bases). The length of the CDR3 is 13 residues. CDR3 nucleotide sequence: TGTGCCAGCAGTTTACAGGGGACGGCCTGGGTGATCTTT. This gives the protein CASSLQGTAWVIF.

The chain recombines TRBV4-1 with TRBJ2-7, with 7 bases lining up with TRBD1. The V gene's germline CDR1 is MGHRA and CDR2 YSYEKL. This CDR3 has 14 amino acids. The V and J ends lost 4 bases and 2 bases, in that order; junction bases with no gene match: 5. In DNA, the CDR3 is TGCGCCAGCAGCCCCCTGGGACAGCCCTACGAGCAGTACTTC. Translation: CASSPLGQPYEQYF.

The CDR3 spells CASTPRTGTHTEAFF. DNA for the CDR3: TGTGCCAGCACCCCCCGGACAGGGACACACACTGAAGCTTTCTTT. The V call is TRBV6-5, the J call TRBJ1-1; 8 positions agree with TRBD1. The V segment lost 7 bases and the J segment 3 bases; nucleotides outside the gene matches: 10. The CDR3 extends over 15 amino acids. Germline CDR1 MNHEY, CDR2 SVGAGI.

V usage is TRBV2 and J usage is TRBJ2-1, with no clear D. V shed 6 bases and J shed 7 bases, with 7 bases lying between them. Germline V CDR1 and CDR2: SNHLY, FYNNEI. The CDR3 has 11 amino acids. The CDR3 protein is CASSPRNEQFF. CDR3 nucleotide sequence: TGTGCCAGCAGCCCTCGGAATGAGCAGTTCTTC.

The rearrangement joins TRBV6-5 to TRBJ1-2; TRBD1 matches at 7 bases. V lost 4 bases to trimming and J lost 7 bases; unmatched junction nucleotides: 3. Germline-derived CDR1 and CDR2 are MNHEY and SVGAGI. This CDR3 spans 12 amino acids. The CDR3 DNA follows: TGTGCCAGCAGTTCAAAGGGGGCTGGCTACACCTTC. Translated: CASSSKGAGYTF.

This chain links TRBV6-1 with TRBJ1-2, with D hard to call. The CDR3 is 13 amino acids. The V end lost 1 base, the J end lost 3 bases, and 6 bases lay between the germline ends. CDR1 and CDR2 from the germline V gene are MNHNS and SASEGT. The CDR3 nucleotides are TGTGCCAGCAGTGAAGAGACTCACTATGGCTACACCTTC. Protein: CASSEETHYGYTF.

V gene TRBV27 combines with J gene TRBJ1-1; no definite D call. CDR1 is MNHEY and CDR2 is SMNVEV in the germline V gene (reference sequence). CDR3 length: 13 amino acids. Deletions cut 2 bases from V and 7 bases from J, with 11 bases between. The CDR3 region is CASSLGPEFEAFF. Here the CDR3 DNA reads TGTGCCAGCAGTTTAGGGCCGGAATTTGAAGCTTTCTTT.

This clone has just a few counts. The chain joins TRBV5-1 to TRBJ2-3; D is undetermined. There are 14 residues in the CDR3. Germline V gene sequence: CDR1 SGHRS, CDR2 YFSETQ. Trimming pared 4 bases from V and 2 bases from J, leaving 11 bases between. CDR3 DNA sequence: TGCGCCAGCAGCGGCGGTTACTTCACAGATACGCAGTATTTT. Protein product: CASSGGYFTDTQYF.

The rearrangement links TRBV7-2 to TRBJ1-4; possible D gene TRBD1, 5 bases. V lost 5 bases, J lost 0 bases, and 7 bases lay in between. The CDR3 has 14 residues. The germline V gene encodes CDR1 SGHTA and CDR2 FQGNSA. The CDR3 DNA follows: TGTGCCAGCAGCCAGACAGCAACTAATGAAAAACTGTTTTTT. Its protein is CASSQTATNEKLFF. Based on the CDR3 plus reference TRBV7-2 and TRBJ1-4, the full variable domain is GAGVSQSPSNKVTEKGKDVELRCDPISGHTALYWYRQSLGQGLEFLIYFQGNSAPDKSGLPSDRFSAERTGGSVSTLTIQRTQQEDSAVYLCASSQTATNEKLFFGSGTQLSVL.

J is TRBJ1-5 and V is TRBV4-2; no clear D. The V gene lost 4 bases and the J gene lost 7 bases, with 11 bases spanning the gap. Germline CDR1 is LGHNA and CDR2 is YNFKEQ. The CDR3 is made up of 13 amino acids. The CDR3 spells CASSRELGQPQHF. In nucleotides, the CDR3 is TGTGCCAGCAGCCGGGAGTTGGGCCAGCCCCAGCATTTT.

The chain combines TRBV3-1 (or the pseudogene TRBV3-2) with TRBJ2-5, with 7 nucleotides matching TRBD1. The V gene's germline CDR1 is LGHDT and CDR2 YNNKEL (reference sequence). Losses at the gene ends were 0 bases for V and 3 bases for J; bases not matched to a gene: 10. This CDR3 has 17 residues. CDR3 in amino acids: CASSQEKGFGTEETQYF. CDR3 nucleotides: TGTGCCAGCAGCCAAGAAAAAGGATTCGGGACAGAAGAGACCCAGTACTTC.

This clone was observed a single time. This sequence joins TRBV12-3 or TRBV12-4 and TRBJ2-5, with D uncertain. The V gene lost 8 bases and the J gene lost 4 bases, with 14 bases spanning the gap. The CDR3 extends over 13 amino acids. CDR3 protein: CASVRSTGETQYF. The CDR3, as DNA: TGTGCCAGCGTAAGGTCAACGGGAGAGACCCAGTACTTC.

The V gene is TRBV11-2, the J gene TRBJ2-2, with a possible D match to TRBD2 (7 bases). The CDR3 spans 16 residues. The V gene's germline CDR1 is SGHAT and CDR2 FQNNGV. Trimming removed 5 bases from V and 7 bases from J, with 20 bases in between. The CDR3 region is CASSLSPGGASGELFF. CDR3 bases: TGTGCCAGCAGCCTCTCCCCGGGGGGCGCAAGCGGGGAGCTGTTTTTT.

CDR3: CASSIRGDTGELFF. DNA for the CDR3: TGTGCCAGCAGCATCAGGGGGGACACCGGGGAGCTGTTTTTT. V and J are TRBV7-6 and TRBJ2-2, with D possibly matching TRBD1 (7 bases). This CDR3 is 14 amino acids long. Trimming pared 5 bases from V and 3 bases from J, leaving 10 bases between. The germline gives CDR1 SGHVS, CDR2 FNYEAQ.

The genes are TRBV2 and TRBJ1-4; TRBD1 agrees at 9 bases. In germline, CDR1 is SNHLY, CDR2 FYNNEI. The CDR3 runs 15 residues. V lost 6 bases, J lost 7 bases, and 9 bases stayed unmatched. Here the CDR3 reads CASRPLDRGREKLFF. In nucleotides, the CDR3 is TGTGCCAGCAGACCACTGGACAGGGGCCGTGAAAAACTGTTTTTT.

The chain employs TRBV9 and TRBJ1-2; 8 positions match TRBD1. The germline V gene encodes CDR1 SGDLS and CDR2 YYNGEE. The CDR3 totals 13 residues. The V and J ends lost 0 bases and 7 bases, in that order; junction bases with no gene match: 2. The CDR3 is CASSVAGGFGYTF. Here the CDR3 DNA reads TGTGCCAGCAGCGTAGCAGGGGGCTTTGGCTACACCTTC.

The gene calls are TRBV7-2 and TRBJ2-1; perhaps TRBD1 as D (6 bases). CDR3 length: 15 residues. V dropped 0 bases and J dropped 3 bases, with 9 bases sitting between them. Germline lookup yields CDR1 SGHTA and CDR2 FQGNSA. The DNA of the CDR3 is TGTGCCAGCAGCTTAGCGAAGACAGGCTACAATGAGCAGTTCTTC. Its protein product is CASSLAKTGYNEQFF.

This clone was observed a single time. The V and J genes are TRBV5-1 and TRBJ2-5, with TRBD2 matching 10 bases. The J segment lost 6 bases and the V segment lost 0 bases, leaving 11 bases of the junction unmatched. CDR3 length: 17 amino acids. Germline CDR1 is SGHRS and CDR2 is YFSETQ. The CDR3 coding sequence is TGCGCCAGCAGCTTGGCCGCGGTAGCGGGGGGATATCAGACCCAGTACTTC. Its protein is CASSLAAVAGGYQTQYF.

This chain links TRBV27 with TRBJ2-7, with TRBD2 identical over 8 bases. CDR1 and CDR2 from the germline V gene are MNHEY and SMNVEV (reference sequence). This CDR3 region has 16 residues. The V and J ends lost 3 bases and 0 bases, in that order; junction bases with no gene match: 7. The CDR3 DNA sequence: TGTGCCAGCAGTTTGGGAGGCGGGGGGTCCTCCTACGAGCAGTACTTC. This codes for CASSLGGGGSSYEQYF.

The V call is TRBV6-2 or TRBV6-3, the J call TRBJ1-6, with TRBD1 matching 10 bases. The V segment lost 2 bases and the J segment 7 bases; nucleotides outside the gene matches: 8. Looked up from germline, CDR1 is MNHEY and CDR2 is SVGEGT. The CDR3 covers 17 residues. The CDR3 nucleotides are TGTGCCAGCAGTTACAGACAGGGGGCGGGTTGGAATTCACCCCTCCACTTT. Translation: CASSYRQGAGWNSPLHF.

The chain carries TRBV7-9 and TRBJ1-1; weak D call: TRBD1 (5 bases). The CDR3 contains 14 residues. The germline V and J ends were trimmed by 3 bases and 3 bases, with 11 bases remaining between them. Germline values: CDR1 SEHNR, CDR2 FQNEAQ (reference sequence). CDR3 nucleotide sequence: TGTGCCAGCAGCTTCCCGGGGGGTTACACTGAAGCTTTCTTT. Protein: CASSFPGGYTEAFF.

This rearrangement joins TRBV30 to TRBJ2-2; D gene uncertain. The germline CDR1 and CDR2 sequences are GTSNPN and SVGIG (reference sequence). V was trimmed by 0 bases and J by 7 bases, leaving 9 bases between them. This CDR3 contains 13 residues. The CDR3 DNA follows: TGTGCCTGGAGTGTAACTGTCAACGGGGAGCTGTTTTTT. Translating gives CAWSVTVNGELFF.